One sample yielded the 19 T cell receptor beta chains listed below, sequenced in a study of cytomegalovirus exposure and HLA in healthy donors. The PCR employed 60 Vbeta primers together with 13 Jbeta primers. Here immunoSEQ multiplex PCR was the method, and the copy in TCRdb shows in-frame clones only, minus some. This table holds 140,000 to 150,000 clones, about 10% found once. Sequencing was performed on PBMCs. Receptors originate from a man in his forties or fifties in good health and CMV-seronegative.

The CDR3 spells CAASGTSEETQYF. The CDR3 coding sequence is TGTGCCGCCTCGGGGACTAGCGAAGAGACCCAGTACTTC. J is TRBJ2-5 and V is TRBV15, with TRBD2 identical over 10 bases. J lost 3 bases, V lost 11 bases, and 6 bases had no gene match. The CDR3 runs to 13 residues. Per germline, CDR1 LNHNV and CDR2 YYDKDF (reference sequence).

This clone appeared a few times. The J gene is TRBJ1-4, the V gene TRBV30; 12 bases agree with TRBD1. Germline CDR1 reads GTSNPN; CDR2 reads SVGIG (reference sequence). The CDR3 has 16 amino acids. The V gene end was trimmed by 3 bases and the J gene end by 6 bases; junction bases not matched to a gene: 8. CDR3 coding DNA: TGTGCCTGGAGGGGTGGGACAGGGGGCTGGCATGAAAAACTGTTTTTT. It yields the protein CAWRGGTGGWHEKLFF.

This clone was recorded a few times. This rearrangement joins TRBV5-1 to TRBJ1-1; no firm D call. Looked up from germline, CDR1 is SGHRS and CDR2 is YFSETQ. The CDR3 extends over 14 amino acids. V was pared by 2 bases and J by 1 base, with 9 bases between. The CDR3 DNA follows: TGCGCCAGCAGCTTTGAGGTTAAGAACACTGAAGCTTTCTTT. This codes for CASSFEVKNTEAFF.

The CDR3: CASSAGGGAQHF. CDR3 sequence (DNA): TGTGCCAGCAGTGCCGGAGGGGGGGCCCAGCATTTT. The chain uses TRBV6-1 and TRBJ1-5, with a possible D match to TRBD1 (6 bases). The CDR3 is 12 residues long. The germline V gene has CDR1 MNHNS and CDR2 SASEGT. Trimming removed 4 bases at V and 11 bases at J, with 12 bases between.

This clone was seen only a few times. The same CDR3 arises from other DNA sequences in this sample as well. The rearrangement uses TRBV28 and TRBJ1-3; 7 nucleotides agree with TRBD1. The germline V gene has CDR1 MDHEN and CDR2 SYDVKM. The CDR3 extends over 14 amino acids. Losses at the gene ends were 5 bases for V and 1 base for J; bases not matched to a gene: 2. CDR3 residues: CASSPGGSGNTIYF. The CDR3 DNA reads TGTGCCAGCAGTCCAGGGGGTTCTGGAAACACCATATATTTT.

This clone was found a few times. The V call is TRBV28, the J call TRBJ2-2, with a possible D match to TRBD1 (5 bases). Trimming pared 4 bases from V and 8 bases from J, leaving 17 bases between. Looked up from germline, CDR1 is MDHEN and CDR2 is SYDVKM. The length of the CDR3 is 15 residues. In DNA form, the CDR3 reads TGTGCCAGCAGTTCAGGGTTTCTCAGGAATGGGGAGCTGTTTTTT. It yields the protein CASSSGFLRNGELFF.

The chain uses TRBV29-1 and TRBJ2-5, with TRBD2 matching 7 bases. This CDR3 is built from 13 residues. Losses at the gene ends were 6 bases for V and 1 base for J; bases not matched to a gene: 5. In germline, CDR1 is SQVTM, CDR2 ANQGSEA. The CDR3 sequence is CSVWGGAQETQYF. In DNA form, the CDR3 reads TGCAGCGTGTGGGGAGGGGCCCAAGAGACCCAGTACTTC. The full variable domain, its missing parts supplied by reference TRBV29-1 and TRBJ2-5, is SAVISQKPSRDICQRGTSLTIQCQVDSQVTMMFWYRQQPGQSLTLIATANQGSEATYESGFVIDKFPISRPNLTFSTLTVSNMSPEDSSIYLCSVWGGAQETQYFGPGTRLLVL.

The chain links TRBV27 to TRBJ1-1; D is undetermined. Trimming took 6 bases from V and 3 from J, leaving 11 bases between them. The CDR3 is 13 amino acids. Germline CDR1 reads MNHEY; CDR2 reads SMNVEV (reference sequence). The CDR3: CASRAGSHTEAFF. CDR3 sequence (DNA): TGTGCCAGCAGGGCGGGATCCCACACTGAAGCTTTCTTT.

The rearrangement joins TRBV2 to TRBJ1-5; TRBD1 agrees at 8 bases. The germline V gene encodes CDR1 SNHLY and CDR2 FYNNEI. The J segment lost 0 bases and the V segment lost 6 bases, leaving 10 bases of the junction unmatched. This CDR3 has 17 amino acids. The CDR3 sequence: CASRSGQGRYSNQPQHF. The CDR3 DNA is TGTGCCAGCAGAAGTGGACAGGGCCGCTATAGCAATCAGCCCCAGCATTTT.

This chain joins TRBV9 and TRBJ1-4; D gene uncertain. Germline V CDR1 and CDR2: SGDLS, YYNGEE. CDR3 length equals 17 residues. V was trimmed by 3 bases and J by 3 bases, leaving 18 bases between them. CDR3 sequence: CASSAVPGRGSNEKLFF. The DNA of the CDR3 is TGTGCCAGCAGCGCAGTCCCCGGGCGGGGTTCTAATGAAAAACTGTTTTTT.

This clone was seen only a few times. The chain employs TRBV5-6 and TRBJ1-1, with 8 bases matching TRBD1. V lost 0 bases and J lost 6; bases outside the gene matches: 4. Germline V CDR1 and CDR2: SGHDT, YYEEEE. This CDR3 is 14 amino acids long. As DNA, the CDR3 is TGTGCCAGCAGCTTGGGGACAGGGATGGCTGAAGCTTTCTTT. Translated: CASSLGTGMAEAFF.

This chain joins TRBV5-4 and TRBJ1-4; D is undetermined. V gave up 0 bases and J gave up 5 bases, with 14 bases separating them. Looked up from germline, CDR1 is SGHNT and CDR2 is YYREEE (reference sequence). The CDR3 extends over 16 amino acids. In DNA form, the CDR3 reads TGTGCCAGCAGCTTGGATACGAAAGGGAGGAATGAAAAACTGTTTTTT. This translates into CASSLDTKGRNEKLFF.

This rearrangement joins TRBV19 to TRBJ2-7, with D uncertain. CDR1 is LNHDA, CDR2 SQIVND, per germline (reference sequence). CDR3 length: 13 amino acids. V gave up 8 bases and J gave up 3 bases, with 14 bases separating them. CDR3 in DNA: TGTGCCAGTCCTACGGGTGATTACTACGAGCAGTACTTC. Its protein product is CASPTGDYYEQYF. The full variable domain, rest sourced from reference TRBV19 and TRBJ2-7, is DGGITQSPKYLFRKEGQNVTLSCEQNLNHDAMYWYRQDPGQGLRLIYYSQIVNDFQKGDIAEGYSVSREKKESFPLTVTSAQKNPTAFYLCASPTGDYYEQYFGPGTRLTVT.

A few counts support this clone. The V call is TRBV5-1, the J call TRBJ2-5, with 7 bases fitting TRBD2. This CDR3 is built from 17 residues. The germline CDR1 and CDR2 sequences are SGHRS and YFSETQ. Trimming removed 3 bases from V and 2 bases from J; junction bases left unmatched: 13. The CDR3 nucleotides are TGCGCCAGCAGCTCGGGCGGCTATGGGCGGGGGCAAGAGACCCAGTACTTC. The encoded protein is CASSSGGYGRGQETQYF. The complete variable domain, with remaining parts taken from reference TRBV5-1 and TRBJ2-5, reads KAGVTQTPRYLIKTRGQQVTLSCSPISGHRSVSWYQQTPGQGLQFLFEYFSETQRNKGNFPGRFSGRQFSNSRSEMNVSTLELGDSALYLCASSSGGYGRGQETQYFGPGTRLLVL.

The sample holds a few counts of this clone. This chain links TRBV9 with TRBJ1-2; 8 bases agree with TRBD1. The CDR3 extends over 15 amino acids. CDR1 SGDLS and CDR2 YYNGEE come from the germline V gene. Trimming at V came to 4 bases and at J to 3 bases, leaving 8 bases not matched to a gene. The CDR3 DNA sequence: TGTGCCAGCAGCTTAATACCGGGACAGGACTATGGCTACACCTTC. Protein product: CASSLIPGQDYGYTF.

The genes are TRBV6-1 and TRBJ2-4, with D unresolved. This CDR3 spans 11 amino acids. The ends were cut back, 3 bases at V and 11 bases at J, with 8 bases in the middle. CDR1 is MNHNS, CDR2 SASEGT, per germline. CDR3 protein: CASSEGSLQYF. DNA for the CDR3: TGTGCCAGCAGTGAGGGCAGCCTTCAGTACTTC.

DNA of the CDR3: TGTGCCAGCAGTTACTCGTGGCAGGGGGTCTACGAGCAGTACTTC. This encodes CASSYSWQGVYEQYF. V usage is TRBV6-5 and J usage is TRBJ2-7; 7 bases fit TRBD1. V lost 0 bases to trimming and J lost 3 bases; unmatched junction nucleotides: 5. Germline CDR1 MNHEY, CDR2 SVGAGI. This CDR3 contains 15 residues.

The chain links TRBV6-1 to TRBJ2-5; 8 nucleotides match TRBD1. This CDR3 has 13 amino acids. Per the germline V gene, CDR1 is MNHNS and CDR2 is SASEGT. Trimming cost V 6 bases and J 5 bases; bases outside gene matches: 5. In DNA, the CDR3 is TGTGCCAGCAGAGAGACAGGGGCCGAGACCCAGTACTTC. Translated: CASRETGAETQYF.

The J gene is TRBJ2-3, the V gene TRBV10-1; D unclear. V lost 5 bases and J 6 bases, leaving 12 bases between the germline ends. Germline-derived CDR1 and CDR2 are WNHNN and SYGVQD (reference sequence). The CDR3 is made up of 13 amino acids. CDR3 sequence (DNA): TGCGCCAGCAGTTGGAAGACCGGGGATACGCAGTATTTT. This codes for CASSWKTGDTQYF.